This paragraph reports one T cell receptor beta chain. One junction end disagrees with the germline gene, perhaps due to a read error. The data were obtained in a study of molecular identifiers for immune sequencing clone quantification. Germline CDR1 is MNHEY and CDR2 is SVGEGT. The CDR3 is made up of 17 amino acids. The authors built bulk TCR libraries by previously described methods with listed TCR primers. TCRdb processed the PCR reads anew with MiXCR; each CDR3 protein has one entry. Found here are some 650,000 distinct CDR3 sequences, 15% to 20% of them singletons; the top ten hold around 0.86%.

The sequence was obtained from a human donor in good health. Some libraries in this study had Jurkat cell RNA spiked in. This chain uses TRBV6-2 or TRBV6-3 with TRBJ1-1; 8 positions agree with TRBD1. The sample taken for sequencing was naive CD8+ T cells from blood, with Jurkat cell RNA spiked in. Documented subset: FACS-sorted CD8+CD4-CCR7+CD45RA+ naive T cells. Here the CDR3 reads CANSFFQQGAFVTEALF. In nucleotides, the CDR3 is TGTGCCAACAGTTTTTTCCAGCAGGGGGCTTTCGTCACTGAAGCTTTATTT.